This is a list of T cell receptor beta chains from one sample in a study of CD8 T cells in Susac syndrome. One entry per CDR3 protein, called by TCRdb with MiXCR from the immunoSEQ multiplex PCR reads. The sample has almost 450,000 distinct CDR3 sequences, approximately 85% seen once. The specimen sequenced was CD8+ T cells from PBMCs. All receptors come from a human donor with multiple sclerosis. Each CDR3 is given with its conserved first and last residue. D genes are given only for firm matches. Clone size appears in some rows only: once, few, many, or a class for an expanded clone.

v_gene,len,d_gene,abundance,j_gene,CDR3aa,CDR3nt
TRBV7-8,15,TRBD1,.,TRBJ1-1,CAIGRGLTLNTEAFF,TGTGCCATCGGCAGGGGGCTGACTTTGAACACTGAAGCTTTCTTT
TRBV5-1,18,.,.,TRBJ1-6,CASSSNRDTSSYNSPLHF,TGCGCCAGCAGCTCCAACCGGGACACAAGCTCCTATAATTCACCCCTCCACTTT
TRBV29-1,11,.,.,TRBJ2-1,CSVGTGAEQFF,TGCAGCGTTGGTACGGGGGCTGAGCAGTTCTTC
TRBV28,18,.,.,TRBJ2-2,CASSPRSGPSEYTGELFF,TGTGCCAGCAGTCCTCGATCCGGACCAAGCGAATACACCGGGGAGCTGTTTTTT
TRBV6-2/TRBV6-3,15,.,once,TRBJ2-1,CASSQGTPPYNEQFF,TGTGCCAGCAGCCAGGGGACCCCCCCCTACAATGAGCAGTTCTTC
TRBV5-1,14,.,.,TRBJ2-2,CASSLDSGAGELFF,TGCGCCAGCAGCTTGGATAGCGGAGCGGGGGAGCTGTTTTTT
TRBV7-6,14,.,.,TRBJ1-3,CASSHSSSGNTIYF,TGTGCCAGCAGCCATAGTAGCTCTGGAAACACCATATATTTT
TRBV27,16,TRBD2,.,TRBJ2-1,CASSSPLTSGEGEQFF,TGTGCCAGCAGTTCACCTTTGACTAGCGGGGAGGGTGAGCAGTTCTTC
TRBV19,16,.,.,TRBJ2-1,CASSGGGYSSYNEQFF,TGTGCCAGTAGTGGCGGGGGCTATAGCTCCTACAATGAGCAGTTCTTC
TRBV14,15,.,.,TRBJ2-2,CASSRQRAYTGELFF,TGTGCCAGCAGCCGACAGAGGGCATACACCGGGGAGCTGTTTTTT
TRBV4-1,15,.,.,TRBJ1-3,CASSQAGAPGNTIYF,TGCGCCAGCAGCCAAGCAGGGGCCCCTGGAAACACCATATATTTT
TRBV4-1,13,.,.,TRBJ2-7,CASSQEGVAEQYF,TGCGCCAGCAGCCAAGAGGGAGTGGCCGAGCAGTACTTC
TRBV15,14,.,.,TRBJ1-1,CATSRSLGETEAFF,TGTGCCACCAGCAGATCGCTCGGGGAAACTGAAGCTTTCTTT
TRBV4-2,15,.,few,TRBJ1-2,CASSQDRAATYGYTF,TGTGCCAGCAGCCAAGATAGAGCGGCTACCTATGGCTACACCTTC
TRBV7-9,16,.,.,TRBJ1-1,CASSLAYEGPRTEAFF,TGTGCCAGCAGCTTAGCGTATGAAGGGCCACGCACTGAAGCTTTCTTT
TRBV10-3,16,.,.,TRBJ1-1,CAISESSAGINTEAFF,TGTGCCATCAGTGAGTCGAGCGCAGGGATTAACACTGAAGCTTTCTTT
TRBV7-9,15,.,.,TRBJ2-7,CASSFGVGLFYEQYF,TGTGCCAGCAGCTTCGGGGTAGGGCTTTTCTACGAGCAGTACTTC
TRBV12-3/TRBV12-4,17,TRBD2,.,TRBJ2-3,CASRTGTGTSGSDTQYF,TGTGCCAGCAGGACCGGTACCGGGACTAGCGGGAGTGATACGCAGTATTTT
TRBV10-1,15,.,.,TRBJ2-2,CASSESAEITGELFF,TGCGCCAGCAGTGAGTCGGCAGAAATCACCGGGGAGCTGTTTTTT
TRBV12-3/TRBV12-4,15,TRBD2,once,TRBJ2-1,CASSNSGATYNEQFF,TGTGCCAGCAGCAATAGCGGGGCCACCTACAATGAGCAGTTCTTC
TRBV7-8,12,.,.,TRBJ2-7,CASSFDTYEQYF,TGTGCCAGCAGCTTCGACACCTACGAGCAGTACTTC
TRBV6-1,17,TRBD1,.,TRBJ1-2,CASRAGTGSFLRYGYTF,TGTGCCAGCAGGGCCGGGACAGGAAGCTTCCTTCGGTATGGCTACACCTTC
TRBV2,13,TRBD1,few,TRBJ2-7,CASFSGQGNEQYF,TGTGCCAGCTTCTCGGGACAGGGTAACGAGCAGTACTTC
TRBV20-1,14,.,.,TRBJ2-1,CSAREDPTYNEQFF,TGCAGTGCTAGAGAGGACCCTACCTACAATGAGCAGTTCTTC
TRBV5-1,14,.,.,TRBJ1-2,CASSLAGGSGGYTF,TGCGCCAGCAGCTTAGCGGGAGGGAGTGGAGGCTACACCTTC
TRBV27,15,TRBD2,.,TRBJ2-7,CASSLALAGDYEQYF,TGTGCCAGCAGTTTAGCACTAGCGGGAGACTACGAGCAGTACTTC
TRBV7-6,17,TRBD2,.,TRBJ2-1,CASSLGLAGFSYNEQFF,TGTGCCAGCAGCTTAGGACTAGCGGGGTTCTCCTACAATGAGCAGTTCTTC
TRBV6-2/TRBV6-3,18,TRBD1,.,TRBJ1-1,CASSLDRDRVARGTEAFF,TGTGCCAGCAGTTTGGACCGGGACAGGGTTGCGAGAGGAACTGAAGCTTTCTTT
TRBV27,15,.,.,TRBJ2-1,CASMTTTWSWNERFF,TGTGCCAGCATGACGACCACCTGGTCATGGAATGAGCGGTTCTTC
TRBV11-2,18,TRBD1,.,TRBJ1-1,CASSFWKAEGARGTEAFF,TGTGCCAGCAGCTTTTGGAAGGCTGAGGGGGCACGAGGCACTGAAGCTTTCTTT
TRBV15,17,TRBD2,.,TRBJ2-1,CATSRKGLAGIYNEQFF,TGTGCCACCAGCAGAAAAGGACTAGCGGGGATCTACAATGAGCAGTTCTTC
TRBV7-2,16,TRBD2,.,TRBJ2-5,CASSLGLAGGKETQYF,TGTGCCAGCAGCTTGGGACTAGCGGGGGGGAAGGAGACCCAGTACTTC
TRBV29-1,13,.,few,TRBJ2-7,CSVEHSGDYEQYF,TGCAGCGTTGAACACAGTGGGGACTACGAGCAGTACTTC
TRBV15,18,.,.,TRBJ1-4,CATSRDITAVSNDEKLFF,TGTGCCACCAGCAGAGATATAACAGCAGTAAGCAACGATGAAAAACTGTTTTTT
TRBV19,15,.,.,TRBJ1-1,CASTIGRQVGSEAFF,TGTGCCAGTACTATAGGTAGACAGGTCGGCTCTGAAGCTTTCTTT
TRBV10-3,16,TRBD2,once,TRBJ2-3,CAILWGTSGMADTQYF,TGTGCCATCCTCTGGGGGACTAGCGGGATGGCAGATACGCAGTATTTT
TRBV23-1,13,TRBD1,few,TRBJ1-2,CASSPGQINGYTF,TGCGCCAGCAGTCCGGGACAGATAAATGGCTACACCTTC
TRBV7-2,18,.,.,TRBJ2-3,CASSLDLSGATSTDTQYF,TGTGCCAGCAGCTTAGATCTCTCGGGGGCTACTAGCACAGATACGCAGTATTTT
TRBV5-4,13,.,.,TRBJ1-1,CASSLRSYTEAFF,TGTGCCAGCAGCTTGAGGAGTTACACTGAAGCTTTCTTT
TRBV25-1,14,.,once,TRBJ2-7,CASSEIYGGYEQYF,TGTGCCAGCAGTGAAATCTATGGGGGCTACGAGCAGTACTTC
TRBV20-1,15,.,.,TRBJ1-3,CSARGDETLANTIYF,TGCAGTGCTAGAGGCGACGAAACGCTCGCCAACACCATATATTTT
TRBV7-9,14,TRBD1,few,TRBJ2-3,CASSWTGSTDTQYF,TGTGCCAGCAGCTGGACAGGGAGCACAGATACGCAGTATTTT
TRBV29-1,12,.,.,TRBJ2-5,CSDKDGLGTQYF,TGCAGCGATAAGGACGGTCTGGGGACCCAGTACTTC
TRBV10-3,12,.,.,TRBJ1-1,CAISEDAWTALF,TGTGCCATCAGTGAGGACGCCTGGACAGCACTCTTT
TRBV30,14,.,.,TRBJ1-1,CAWSRGQGRAEAFF,TGTGCCTGGAGTCGAGGGCAGGGGCGCGCTGAAGCTTTCTTT
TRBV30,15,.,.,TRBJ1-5,CAWSVSGGSNQPQHF,TGTGCCTGGAGTGTATCTGGGGGGAGCAATCAGCCCCAGCATTTT
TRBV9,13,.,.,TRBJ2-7,CASSAGVSHEQYF,TGTGCCAGCAGCGCAGGGGTTTCTCACGAGCAGTACTTC
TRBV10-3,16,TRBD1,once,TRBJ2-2,CAIPGTGGQLAGELFF,TGTGCCATTCCCGGGACAGGGGGCCAATTGGCCGGGGAGCTGTTTTTT
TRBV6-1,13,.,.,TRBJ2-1,CASSELLYNEQFF,TGTGCCAGCAGTGAACTACTTTACAATGAGCAGTTCTTC
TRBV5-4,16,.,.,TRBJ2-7,CASSLAVGTPDGEQYF,TGTGCCAGCAGCTTGGCCGTCGGGACGCCTGATGGGGAGCAGTACTTC
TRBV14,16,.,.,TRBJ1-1,CASSPLDTVPHTEAFF,TGTGCCAGCAGCCCTTTGGATACGGTGCCCCACACTGAAGCTTTCTTT
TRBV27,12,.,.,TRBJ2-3,CASGFREDTQYF,TGTGCCAGCGGTTTCCGAGAGGATACGCAGTATTTT
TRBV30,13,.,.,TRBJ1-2,CASDLYFNYGYTF,TGTGCCTCTGACCTCTATTTTAACTATGGCTACACCTTC
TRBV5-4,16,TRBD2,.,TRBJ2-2,CASSFDSGSLAGELFF,TGTGCCAGCAGCTTTGATAGCGGGAGTCTAGCCGGGGAGCTGTTTTTT
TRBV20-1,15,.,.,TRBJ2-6,CSARAQDSGANVLTF,TGCAGTGCTAGAGCCCAGGACTCTGGGGCCAACGTCCTGACTTTC
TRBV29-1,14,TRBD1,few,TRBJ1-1,CSVAGTAGGTEAFF,TGCAGCGTTGCAGGGACAGCGGGAGGCACTGAAGCTTTCTTT